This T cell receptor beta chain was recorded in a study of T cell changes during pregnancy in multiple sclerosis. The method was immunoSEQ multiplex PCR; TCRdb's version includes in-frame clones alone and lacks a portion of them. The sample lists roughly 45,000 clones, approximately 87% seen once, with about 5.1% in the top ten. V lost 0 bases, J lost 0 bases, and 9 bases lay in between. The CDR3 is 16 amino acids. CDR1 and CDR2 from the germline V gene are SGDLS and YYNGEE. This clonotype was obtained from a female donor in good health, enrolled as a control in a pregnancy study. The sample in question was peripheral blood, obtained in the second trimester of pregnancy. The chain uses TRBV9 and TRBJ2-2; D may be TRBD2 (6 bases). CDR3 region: CASSVVGGANTGELFF. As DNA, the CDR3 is TGTGCCAGCAGCGTAGTAGGCGGGGCGAACACCGGGGAGCTGTTTTTT.